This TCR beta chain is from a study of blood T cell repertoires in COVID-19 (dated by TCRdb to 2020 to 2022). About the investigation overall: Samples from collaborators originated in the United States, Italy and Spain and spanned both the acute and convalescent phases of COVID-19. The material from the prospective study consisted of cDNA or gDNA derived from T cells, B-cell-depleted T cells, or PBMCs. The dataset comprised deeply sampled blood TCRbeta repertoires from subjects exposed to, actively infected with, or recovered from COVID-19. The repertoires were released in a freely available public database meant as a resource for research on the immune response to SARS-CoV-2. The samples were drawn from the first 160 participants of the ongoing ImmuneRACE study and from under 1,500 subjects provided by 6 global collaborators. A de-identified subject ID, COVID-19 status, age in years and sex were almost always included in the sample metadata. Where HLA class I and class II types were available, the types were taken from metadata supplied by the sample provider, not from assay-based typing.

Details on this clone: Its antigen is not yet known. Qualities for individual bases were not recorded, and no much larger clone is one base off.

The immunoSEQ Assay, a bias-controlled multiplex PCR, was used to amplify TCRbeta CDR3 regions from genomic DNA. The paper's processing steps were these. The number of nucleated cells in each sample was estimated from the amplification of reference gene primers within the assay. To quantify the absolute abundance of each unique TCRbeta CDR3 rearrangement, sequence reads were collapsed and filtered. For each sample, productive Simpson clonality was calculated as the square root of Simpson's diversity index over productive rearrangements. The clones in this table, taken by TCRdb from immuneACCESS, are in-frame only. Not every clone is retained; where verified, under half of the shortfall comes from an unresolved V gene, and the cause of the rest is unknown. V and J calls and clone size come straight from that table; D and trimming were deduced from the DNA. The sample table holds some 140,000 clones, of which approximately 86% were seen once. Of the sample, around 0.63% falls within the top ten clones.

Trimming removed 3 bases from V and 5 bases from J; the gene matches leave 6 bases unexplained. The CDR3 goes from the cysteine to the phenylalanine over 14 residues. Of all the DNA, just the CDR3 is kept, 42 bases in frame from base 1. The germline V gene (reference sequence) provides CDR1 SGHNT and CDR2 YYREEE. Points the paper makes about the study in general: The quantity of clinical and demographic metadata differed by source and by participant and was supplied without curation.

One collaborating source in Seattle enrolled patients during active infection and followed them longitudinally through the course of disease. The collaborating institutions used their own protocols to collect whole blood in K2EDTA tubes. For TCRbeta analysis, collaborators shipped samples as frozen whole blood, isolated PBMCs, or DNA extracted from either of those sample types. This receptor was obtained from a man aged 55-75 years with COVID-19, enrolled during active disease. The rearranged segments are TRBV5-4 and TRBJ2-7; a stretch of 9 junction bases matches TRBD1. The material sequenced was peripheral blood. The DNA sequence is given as TGTGCCAGCAGCTGGCGGGACAGGGTGCACGAGCAGTACTTC. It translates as CASSWRDRVHEQYF.